The sequence of this T cell receptor (beta chain) was determined in a study of beta chain features in type 1 diabetes. Study-level findings and limits: Patients with Type 1 diabetes showed moderately but significantly shorter TCRB CDR3s in all four CD4+ subsets.

This clone occurred once. What it binds is not known. The CDR3 extends over 14 amino acids. Germline CDR1 is KGHSH and CDR2 is LQKENI. V was clipped by 0 bases and J by 4 bases, with 10 bases between them. The investigators reverse transcribed all of the isolated RNA, so they sequenced expressed TCRB transcripts. The repertoire was sequenced with immunoSEQ multiplex PCR; TCRdb's copy has only in-frame clones and lacks some. The data show under 20,000 clones, with 70% seen just once and 0.75% to 0.85% held by the top ten. On average, the one heparinised blood draw given by each donor was about 100 mL. The chain has TRBV18 and TRBJ2-7; D may be TRBD2 (5 bases). The source is a man younger than 45 with type 1 diabetes. The sequenced sample was stem cell memory CD4+ T cells from blood. CDR3 sequence: CASSPPDFSYEQYF. CDR3 sequence (DNA): TGTGCCAGCTCACCACCGGACTTCTCTTACGAGCAGTACTTC.